This T cell receptor (beta chain) was obtained from a study of response to subunit inactivated influenza vaccine. TCRdb independently ran MiXCR on the RT-PCR reads; one entry per CDR3 protein. Altogether 500,000 to 600,000 distinct CDR3 sequences are present, around 11% being singletons, with the ten largest covering more than 9.5%. CDR1 is SGHRS and CDR2 is YFSETQ in the germline V gene. There are 15 residues in the CDR3. Trimming at V came to 4 bases and at J to 5 bases, leaving 6 bases not matched to a gene. In its sample, this clonotype was seen many times. The same sample was also studied in work on T cells expressing NK-cell markers. Per that paper: What made the TCR beta cDNA was 5'RACE template switching with UMIs. Dominant NKG2C+ clonotypes were found to form about 1.0-7.5% of CD8+ T cells in over five donors.

Sequenced here: PBMCs from blood, sampled on the day of vaccination. The origin of this receptor is a man in his forties or fifties who received an inactivated influenza vaccine. This sequence joins TRBV5-1 and TRBJ1-5, with 10 bases aligning to TRBD1. CDR3 residues: CASSASGQGYQPQHF. The CDR3, as DNA: TGCGCCAGCAGCGCCTCGGGACAGGGGTATCAGCCCCAGCATTTT.